This is a list of T cell receptor beta chains from one sample in a study of vaccination and CD4 T cells after COVID-19. TCRdb itself ran the PCR reads through MiXCR, one entry per CDR3 protein. Counted here are about 18,000 distinct CDR3 sequences, around 45% occurring once; the ten biggest clones make up about 7.2%. The antigens of these receptors remain unknown. Material: CD4+ T cells from blood, cultured in vitro, obtained after SARS-CoV-2 vaccination. The receptors stem from a human donor who had recovered from COVID-19. The conserved cysteine and the conserved F or W are not part of the CDR3 here. The order of the fields is CDR3 protein, J gene, clone size, V gene. Only some rows state a clone size, as once, few, many or a class for expanded clones.

cdr3_aa: ASSLAHPAYGYT
j_call: TRBJ1-2
clone_size: -
v_call: TRBV7-9

cdr3_aa: SAHYQTMSSDTQY
j_call: TRBJ2-3
clone_size: -
v_call: TRBV20-1

cdr3_aa: ASSRRGADGYT
j_call: TRBJ1-2
clone_size: medium-sized
v_call: TRBV27

cdr3_aa: SAPRTGSANTIY
j_call: TRBJ1-3
clone_size: few
v_call: TRBV20-1

cdr3_aa: ASRSQGAGGYT
j_call: TRBJ1-2
clone_size: -
v_call: TRBV5-4

cdr3_aa: ASRRTTSGRPPTDTQY
j_call: TRBJ2-3
clone_size: few
v_call: TRBV2

cdr3_aa: ASSLQADTQY
j_call: TRBJ2-3
clone_size: -
v_call: TRBV19

cdr3_aa: SAPRTGGKNTEAF
j_call: TRBJ1-1
clone_size: -
v_call: TRBV20-1

cdr3_aa: ASSRGALNTEAF
j_call: TRBJ1-1
clone_size: few
v_call: TRBV6-1

cdr3_aa: ASSRSTGKSTEAF
j_call: TRBJ1-1
clone_size: once
v_call: TRBV2

cdr3_aa: AGEVDTIY
j_call: TRBJ1-3
clone_size: -
v_call: TRBV30

cdr3_aa: ASLYEQMNTEAF
j_call: TRBJ1-1
clone_size: -
v_call: TRBV5-4

cdr3_aa: ASSPVQSYEQY
j_call: TRBJ2-7
clone_size: few
v_call: TRBV12-3/TRBV12-4

cdr3_aa: ASSKDRDRVVTDTQY
j_call: TRBJ2-3
clone_size: -
v_call: TRBV19

cdr3_aa: ASSFAGAPEAF
j_call: TRBJ1-1
clone_size: few
v_call: TRBV7-3

cdr3_aa: SVWGTNYGYT
j_call: TRBJ1-2
clone_size: once
v_call: TRBV29-1

cdr3_aa: ASSSGSTDTQY
j_call: TRBJ2-3
clone_size: -
v_call: TRBV6-4

cdr3_aa: ASSLKAGGPYEQY
j_call: TRBJ2-7
clone_size: -
v_call: TRBV27

cdr3_aa: ASSPGLAGGDTQY
j_call: TRBJ2-3
clone_size: few
v_call: TRBV7-9

cdr3_aa: ASSLGDGRTYEQY
j_call: TRBJ2-7
clone_size: -
v_call: TRBV11-3

cdr3_aa: ASSDRPDTQY
j_call: TRBJ2-3
clone_size: -
v_call: TRBV27

cdr3_aa: ASSPGQNLPTGELF
j_call: TRBJ2-2
clone_size: -
v_call: TRBV5-1

cdr3_aa: SARAGLAGNTDTQY
j_call: TRBJ2-3
clone_size: -
v_call: TRBV20-1

cdr3_aa: ASSSPGDIYNEQF
j_call: TRBJ2-1
clone_size: few
v_call: TRBV28

cdr3_aa: ASSQTGPNYGYT
j_call: TRBJ1-2
clone_size: -
v_call: TRBV4-2

cdr3_aa: ASSHAGEAF
j_call: TRBJ1-1
clone_size: -
v_call: TRBV19

cdr3_aa: SARDITGGGLIQETQY
j_call: TRBJ2-5
clone_size: few
v_call: TRBV20-1

cdr3_aa: SVGGRGTDTQY
j_call: TRBJ2-3
clone_size: -
v_call: TRBV29-1

cdr3_aa: ATSAPGVREQY
j_call: TRBJ2-7
clone_size: few
v_call: TRBV24-1

cdr3_aa: ASRYRDTGELF
j_call: TRBJ2-2
clone_size: -
v_call: TRBV11-2

cdr3_aa: SAGGAGRETQY
j_call: TRBJ2-5
clone_size: -
v_call: TRBV20-1

cdr3_aa: ASSPGLIAKNIQY
j_call: TRBJ2-4
clone_size: -
v_call: TRBV11-2

cdr3_aa: ASSSGRRKEQY
j_call: TRBJ2-7
clone_size: few
v_call: TRBV27

cdr3_aa: SARSQAGANVLT
j_call: TRBJ2-6
clone_size: -
v_call: TRBV20-1

cdr3_aa: ASSKEGGRGNSPLH
j_call: TRBJ1-6
clone_size: medium-sized
v_call: TRBV6-1

cdr3_aa: ASSWTSDTQY
j_call: TRBJ2-3
clone_size: -
v_call: TRBV12-3/TRBV12-4

cdr3_aa: AISGDQPQH
j_call: TRBJ1-5
clone_size: few
v_call: TRBV10-3

cdr3_aa: ASSSSGDASVQY
j_call: TRBJ2-7
clone_size: -
v_call: TRBV7-3

cdr3_aa: ASSMGGGAPEQF
j_call: TRBJ2-1
clone_size: once
v_call: TRBV19

cdr3_aa: ASSLVGSRSYNEQF
j_call: TRBJ2-1
clone_size: -
v_call: TRBV7-2

cdr3_aa: ASREDGEAF
j_call: TRBJ1-1
clone_size: few
v_call: TRBV7-2

cdr3_aa: ASSLRVLNTEAF
j_call: TRBJ1-1
clone_size: -
v_call: TRBV12-3/TRBV12-4

cdr3_aa: ASSLPRLGVDEQF
j_call: TRBJ2-1
clone_size: -
v_call: TRBV5-1

cdr3_aa: ASSPETGPNQPQH
j_call: TRBJ1-5
clone_size: -
v_call: TRBV18

cdr3_aa: ASSSTQGDTQY
j_call: TRBJ2-3
clone_size: few
v_call: TRBV7-3

cdr3_aa: ASSQGVSQVRLAF
j_call: TRBJ1-1
clone_size: -
v_call: TRBV4-1

cdr3_aa: ASSLDRVRGYT
j_call: TRBJ1-2
clone_size: -
v_call: TRBV7-9

cdr3_aa: SVRQGRGETQY
j_call: TRBJ2-5
clone_size: -
v_call: TRBV29-1

cdr3_aa: ASSLTPGLGYT
j_call: TRBJ1-2
clone_size: -
v_call: TRBV7-3

cdr3_aa: ASGPRGGTEAF
j_call: TRBJ1-1
clone_size: -
v_call: TRBV12-5

cdr3_aa: ASSSSAGTGTSPLH
j_call: TRBJ1-6
clone_size: few
v_call: TRBV7-2

cdr3_aa: ASSPGMRGLMY
j_call: TRBJ2-4
clone_size: -
v_call: TRBV6-2/TRBV6-3

cdr3_aa: SARVSEGNNQPQH
j_call: TRBJ1-5
clone_size: -
v_call: TRBV20-1

cdr3_aa: ASSRRGGEETQY
j_call: TRBJ2-5
clone_size: -
v_call: TRBV7-3

cdr3_aa: SAPTGGDTQY
j_call: TRBJ2-3
clone_size: -
v_call: TRBV20-1

cdr3_aa: AWIQGATEAF
j_call: TRBJ1-1
clone_size: -
v_call: TRBV30

cdr3_aa: ASSTDPAGETQY
j_call: TRBJ2-5
clone_size: -
v_call: TRBV21-1

cdr3_aa: SARTGRGTGELF
j_call: TRBJ2-2
clone_size: few
v_call: TRBV20-1

cdr3_aa: ASSLFQAYSNQPQH
j_call: TRBJ1-5
clone_size: -
v_call: TRBV28

cdr3_aa: SARDPGTRGYT
j_call: TRBJ1-2
clone_size: few
v_call: TRBV20-1